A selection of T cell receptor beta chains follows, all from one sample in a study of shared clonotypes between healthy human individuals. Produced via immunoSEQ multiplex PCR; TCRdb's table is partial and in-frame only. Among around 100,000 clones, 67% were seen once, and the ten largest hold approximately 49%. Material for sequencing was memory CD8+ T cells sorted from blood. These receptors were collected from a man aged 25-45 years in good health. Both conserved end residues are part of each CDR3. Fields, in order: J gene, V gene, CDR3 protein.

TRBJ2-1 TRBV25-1 CASSTSGRSYNEQFF
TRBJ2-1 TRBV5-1 CASSLGLNNEQFF
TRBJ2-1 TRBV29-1 CSAHEHKSYNEQFF
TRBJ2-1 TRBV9 CASSAGGGAYNEQFF
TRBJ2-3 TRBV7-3 CASSLGVGGDTQYF
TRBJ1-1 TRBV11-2 CASSLVGPTEAFF
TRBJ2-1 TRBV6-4 CASSDSPSGSSIEQFF
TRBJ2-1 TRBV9 CASSPEREFAYNEQFF
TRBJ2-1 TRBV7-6 CASSPGGDYAWEQFF
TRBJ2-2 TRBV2 CASSIRGSGELFF
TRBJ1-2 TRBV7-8 CASSLVSGRGYGYTF
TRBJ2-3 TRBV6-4 CASSEKLAGPDTQYF
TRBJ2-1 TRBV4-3 CASSQGSTQPNEQFF
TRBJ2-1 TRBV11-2 CASSLDLAGRFDEQFF
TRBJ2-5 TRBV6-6 CASSYSHSMGETQYF
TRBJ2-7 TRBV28 CAISGTPYEQYF
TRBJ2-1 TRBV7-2 CASSLRGLQTNEQFF
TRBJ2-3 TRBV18 CASSPLEKSSGEISTDTQYF
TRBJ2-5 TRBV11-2 CASSLTAPVQETQYF
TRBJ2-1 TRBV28 CASSSDLAGLYNEQFF
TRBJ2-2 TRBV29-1 CSVALAGANTGELFF
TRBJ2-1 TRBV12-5 CASGLFGGTHYNEQFF
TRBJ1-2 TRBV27 CASSLSTDYGYTF
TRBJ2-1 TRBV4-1 CASSQDPGQEQFF
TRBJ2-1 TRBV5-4 CASSDDASSYNEQFF
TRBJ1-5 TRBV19 CASRDTQRTGNQPQHF
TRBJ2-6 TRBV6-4 CASSDSGDGANVLTF
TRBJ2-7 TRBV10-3 CAISESEISGTGYEQYF
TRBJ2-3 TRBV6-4 CASSESSGRGTDTQYF
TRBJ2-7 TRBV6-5 CASSPELGGHEQYF
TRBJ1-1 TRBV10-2 CASGEQGLMNTEAFF
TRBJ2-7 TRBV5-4 CASSNPGQGTYEQYF
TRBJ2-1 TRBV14 CASSQPAWEDDTYNEQFF
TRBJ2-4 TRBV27 CASSAQGLAGESIQYF
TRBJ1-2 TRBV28 CASSSTPRGGLVYGYTF
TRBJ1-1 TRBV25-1 CASSESRDREGLEAFF
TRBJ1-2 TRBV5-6 CASSLDRFGYTF
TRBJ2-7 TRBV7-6 CASSKRTGLDEQYF
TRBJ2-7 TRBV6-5 CASSYSWTSGTEQYF
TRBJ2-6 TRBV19 CASSLWASGANVLTF